This TCR beta chain derives from a study of cytomegalovirus exposure and HLA in healthy donors. With 60 Vbeta and 13 Jbeta primers, the PCR was carried out. Original data processing: In a later analysis, 79 million or so unique TCR beta chains included roughly 11 million shared by two or more donors. Assay used: immunoSEQ multiplex PCR; TCRdb lists only in-frame clones, some missing. The D gene and trimming were derived from the DNA, and the V and J assignments and clone size from that table. The profile shows approximately 70,000 clones, 74% of them singletons. Germline loops: CDR1 LNHDA, CDR2 SQIVND (reference sequence). CDR3 size: 14 residues. V lost 10 bases to trimming and J lost 4 bases; unmatched junction nucleotides: 11.

Sequences were obtained from PBMCs. The chain has TRBV19 and TRBJ1-1, with 8 positions matching TRBD1. The receptor's source is a woman aged 55-69 years in good health and CMV-seropositive. The CDR3: CATQTQGAGTEAFF. The CDR3 DNA follows: TGTGCCACCCAAACCCAGGGGGCGGGCACTGAAGCTTTCTTT.